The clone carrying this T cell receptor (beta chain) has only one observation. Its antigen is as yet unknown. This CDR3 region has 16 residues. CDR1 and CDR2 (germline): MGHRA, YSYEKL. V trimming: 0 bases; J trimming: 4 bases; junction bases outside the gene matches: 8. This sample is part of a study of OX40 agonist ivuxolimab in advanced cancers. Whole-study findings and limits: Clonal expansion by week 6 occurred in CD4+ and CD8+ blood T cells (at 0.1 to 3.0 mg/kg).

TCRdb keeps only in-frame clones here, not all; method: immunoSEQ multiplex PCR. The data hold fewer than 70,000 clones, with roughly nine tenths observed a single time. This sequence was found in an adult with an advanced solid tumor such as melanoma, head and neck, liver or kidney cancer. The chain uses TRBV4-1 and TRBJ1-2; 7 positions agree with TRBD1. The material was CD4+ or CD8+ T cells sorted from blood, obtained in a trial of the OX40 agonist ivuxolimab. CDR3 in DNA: TGCGCCAGCAGCCAAGATTGGCAGGGGGTATTCTATGGCTACACCTTC. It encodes CASSQDWQGVFYGYTF.